This T cell receptor beta chain was documented in a study of T-cell reconstitution after alpha-beta-depleted transplantation in children. V was shortened by 3 bases and J by 0 bases, with 6 bases between the two germline ends. This CDR3 is 14 amino acids long. Per germline, CDR1 MGHRA and CDR2 YSYEKL. Study-wide points: T-cell numbers and diversity one year post-transplant derived largely from freshly generated T cells. Alpha-beta T cells present about two months after transplant were reported to originate from several hundred expanded graft clones.

This clonotype was seen once. Its cognate antigen is unknown. Unique molecular identifiers tagged the TCRbeta library. TCRdb recomputed calls from the PCR reads with MiXCR, one row per CDR3 protein. The sample holds about 980,000 distinct CDR3 sequences, roughly 29% seen once. The starting material was PBMCs, mostly from graft donor cells, obtained 360 days after TCRalphabeta/CD19-depleted stem cell transplant. V usage is TRBV4-1 and J usage is TRBJ1-5; unclear D gene. The receptor was isolated from a boy younger than two who had a stem cell transplant for SCID, so the T cells may come from the graft donor. The CDR3 region has the DNA TGCGCCAGCAGCCACCGTAATAGCAATCAGCCCCAGCATTTT. As protein: CASSHRNSNQPQHF.